The 23 T cell receptor beta chains presented below share a single source sample, sequenced in a study of blood T cell repertoires in COVID-19. Data came from immunoSEQ multiplex PCR; TCRdb stores just in-frame clones and leaves some out. The sample lists about 150,000 clones, roughly 80% occurring once. Sequenced material: peripheral blood. The receptor set was obtained from a man between 60 and 75 years old with acute or convalescent COVID-19.

DNA for the CDR3: TGTGCCAGCAGTTTCTCGGGAGGGACAGGGATCTACGAGCAGTACTTC. It specifies CASSFSGGTGIYEQYF. This chain links TRBV6-2 or TRBV6-3 with TRBJ2-7, with D possibly TRBD1 on 9 matching bases. Germline CDR1 reads MNHEY; CDR2 reads SVGEGT. The CDR3 runs 16 residues. The V end lost 4 bases, the J end lost 3 bases, and 19 bases lay between the germline ends.

The CDR3 sequence: CASSGVTEAFF. Here the CDR3 DNA reads TGCGCCAGTTCAGGGGTGACTGAAGCTTTCTTT. The chain carries TRBV5-1 and TRBJ1-1, with D perhaps TRBD1 (6 bases). Deletions cut 8 bases from V and 5 bases from J, with 10 bases between. Germline CDR1 is SGHRS and CDR2 is YFSETQ. CDR3 length: 11 residues.

The rearrangement joins TRBV11-3 to TRBJ2-7; D remains ambiguous. Trimming left V 3 bases short and J 0 bases short, with 9 bases between. CDR3 length: 14 residues. The germline V gene has CDR1 SGHNT and CDR2 YENEEA. The CDR3 bases are TGTGCCAGCAGCTTGGGCAGCTTCTCCTACGAGCAGTACTTC. Its protein product is CASSLGSFSYEQYF.

The chain is built from TRBV4-3 and TRBJ2-7; D perhaps matches TRBD2 (5 bases). The germline V gene encodes CDR1 LGHNA and CDR2 YSLEER. CDR3 length: 13 amino acids. V gave up 3 bases and J gave up 7 bases, with 13 bases separating them. The CDR3 bases are TGCGCCAGCAGCCATGACCTTTCGGGGGAGCAGTACTTC. This gives the protein CASSHDLSGEQYF.

This chain links TRBV3-1 (or the pseudogene TRBV3-2) with TRBJ2-7; TRBD1 matches 7 bases. The junction had 6 bases not matched to a gene; V was cut back by 0 bases and J by 4 bases. From germline, CDR1 is LGHDT and CDR2 YNNKEL (reference sequence). The CDR3 totals 15 residues. CDR3 region: CASSQDRGRGYEQYF. In DNA form, the CDR3 reads TGTGCCAGCAGCCAAGATCGTGGCAGGGGGTACGAGCAGTACTTC.

The chain is built from TRBV19 and TRBJ1-4; unclear D gene. The CDR3 is 16 amino acids. V gave up 1 base and J gave up 5 bases, with 14 bases separating them. CDR1 LNHDA and CDR2 SQIVND come from the germline V gene (reference sequence). In DNA form, the CDR3 reads TGTGCCAGTAGTATAGTAAGTGGCGGTGGCAATGAAAAACTGTTTTTT. This encodes CASSIVSGGGNEKLFF.

As DNA, the CDR3 is TGTGCCAGCAGCTTTACAGGGAACGGAAACACCATATATTTT. Protein sequence: CASSFTGNGNTIYF. This rearrangement joins TRBV7-3 to TRBJ1-3; possibly TRBD1 for D (6 bases). Trimming stripped 3 bases from V and 4 bases from J, with 10 bases between. The germline gives CDR1 SGHTA, CDR2 FQGTGA. The CDR3 length is 14 residues.

CDR3 amino acids: CASSINPLGGRGYTF. The CDR3 DNA reads TGTGCCAGCAGCATCAATCCGCTGGGGGGGCGAGGCTACACCTTC. The chain couples TRBV9 to TRBJ1-2; the D gene is possibly TRBD1 (6 bases). The V end was cut by 4 bases, the J end by 8 bases, with 21 bases between. Germline CDR1 SGDLS, CDR2 YYNGEE. This CDR3 has 15 residues.

This clone occurred a few times. The chain joins TRBV19 to TRBJ2-5; maybe TRBD1 (6 bases). Trimming pared 3 bases from V and 5 bases from J, leaving 19 bases between. This CDR3 is 16 amino acids long. Looked up from germline, CDR1 is LNHDA and CDR2 is SQIVND (reference sequence). The CDR3 DNA follows: TGTGCCAGTAGTATCCAACCCAGGGGAAGGGGGGAGACCCAGTACTTC. Residues: CASSIQPRGRGETQYF.

CDR3 sequence reads: CATLQWPYGYTF. CDR3 nucleotides: TGTGCCACCCTACAGTGGCCCTATGGCTACACCTTC. J is TRBJ1-2 and V is TRBV27; D is ambiguous. With 10 bases removed from V and 4 bases from J, the gap between germline ends came to 13 bases. The CDR3 is made up of 12 amino acids. The germline gives CDR1 MNHEY, CDR2 SMNVEV (reference sequence).

This clone was counted once. The V and J genes are TRBV6-5 and TRBJ1-6; the match to TRBD1 covers 8 bases. V shed 7 bases, J shed 10 bases, and the junction held 12 bases outside the gene matches. Looked up from germline, CDR1 is MNHEY and CDR2 is SVGAGI. This CDR3 comprises 15 residues. CDR3 residues: CASTLDRGFGSPLHF. CDR3 DNA sequence: TGTGCCAGCACCCTTGACAGGGGTTTCGGATCACCCCTCCACTTT.

The J gene is TRBJ2-2, the V gene TRBV19; 8 bases are a match to TRBD1. Germline V lookup: CDR1 LNHDA, CDR2 SQIVND (reference sequence). Losses at the gene ends were 6 bases for V and 2 bases for J; bases not matched to a gene: 5. The CDR3 has 15 amino acids. The CDR3 is CASRSGQVNTGELFF. DNA for the CDR3: TGTGCCAGTAGATCGGGACAGGTTAACACCGGGGAGCTGTTTTTT.

V gene TRBV6-5 combines with J gene TRBJ1-2, with TRBD1 as a possible D gene (6 bases). The CDR3 consists of 14 residues. The germline V gene has CDR1 MNHEY and CDR2 SVGAGI. Deletions cut 5 bases from V and 5 bases from J, with 15 bases between. In nucleotides, the CDR3 is TGTGCCAGCAGTCCAGCGGACAGATTATATGGCTACACCTTC. Its protein is CASSPADRLYGYTF.

The rearrangement links TRBV6-2 or TRBV6-3 to TRBJ1-5; D remains unclear. V was trimmed by 0 bases and J by 9 bases, leaving 15 bases between them. This CDR3 contains 15 residues. Germline values: CDR1 MNHEY, CDR2 SVGEGT. Written as DNA, the CDR3 is TGTGCCAGCAGTTACTCAGCGCCCCAGTTTGGGCCCCAGCATTTT. It encodes CASSYSAPQFGPQHF.

V usage is TRBV7-3 and J usage is TRBJ2-1; 10 nucleotides line up with TRBD2. Germline V CDR1 and CDR2: SGHTA, FQGTGA. The ends lost 1 base at V and 10 bases at J; junction bases unmatched: 7. The CDR3 runs 15 residues. CDR3 DNA: TGTGCCAGCAGCTTAAGCGGGGTAGCGGGAGGCGAGCAGTTCTTC. Its translation: CASSLSGVAGGEQFF.

This chain connects TRBV7-2 to TRBJ2-7; 12 bases line up with TRBD2. After removal of 1 base from V and 2 bases from J, the junction contained 3 bases not matched to a gene. There are 16 residues in the CDR3. The germline V gene encodes CDR1 SGHTA and CDR2 FQGNSA. Here the CDR3 DNA reads TGTGCCAGCAGCTTAGGGACTAGCGGGATGCCCTACGAGCAGTACTTC. This gives the protein CASSLGTSGMPYEQYF.

There are a few counts of this clone. The chain couples TRBV5-1 to TRBJ2-5, with a possible D match to TRBD2 (7 bases). The CDR3 covers 14 residues. Germline-derived CDR1 and CDR2 are SGHRS and YFSETQ. Trimming removed 5 bases from V and 3 bases from J, with 14 bases in between. CDR3 in DNA: TGCGCCAGCAGTTGGGCGGGGGCAAAAGAGACCCAGTACTTC. Protein product: CASSWAGAKETQYF.

The V and J genes are TRBV7-8 and TRBJ2-3; a weak D match, TRBD1 (6 bases). From germline, CDR1 is SGHVS and CDR2 FQNEAQ. Trimming removed 0 bases at V and 1 base at J, with 14 bases between. This CDR3 has 17 residues. CDR3 sequence reads: CASSLARYRDRTDTQYF. Written as DNA, the CDR3 is TGTGCCAGCAGCTTAGCGAGGTACAGGGACCGCACAGATACGCAGTATTTT.

V and J are TRBV18 and TRBJ2-7; 10 nucleotides match TRBD1. CDR1 KGHSH and CDR2 LQKENI come from the germline V gene. The CDR3 consists of 16 residues. V lost 3 bases, J lost 6 bases, and 11 bases stayed unmatched. CDR3 sequence (DNA): TGTGCCAGCTCACCGGGCCGGACAGGGGGACCCCTCGAGCAGTACTTC. Translated: CASSPGRTGGPLEQYF.

This chain joins TRBV6-1 and TRBJ2-7, with 8 bases lining up with TRBD1. This CDR3 is 16 amino acids long. Trimming at V came to 4 bases and at J to 3 bases, leaving 11 bases not matched to a gene. Germline V gene lookup returns CDR1 MNHNS and CDR2 SASEGT. Here the CDR3 reads CASSGYPGGAGYEQYF. CDR3 coding DNA: TGTGCCAGCAGTGGGTACCCAGGGGGCGCCGGCTACGAGCAGTACTTC.

This chain links TRBV19 with TRBJ1-4, with TRBD1 identical over 9 bases. The CDR3 runs to 14 residues. V was clipped by 10 bases and J by 8 bases; unmatched bases: 11. CDR1 LNHDA and CDR2 SQIVND come from the germline V gene (reference sequence). The CDR3: CATGTGGAPEKLFF. For the CDR3, the DNA is TGTGCCACCGGAACAGGGGGCGCCCCGGAAAAACTGTTTTTT.

The gene calls are TRBV4-1 and TRBJ1-5; D ambiguous. With 4 bases removed from V and 9 bases from J, the gap between germline ends came to 13 bases. This CDR3 comprises 13 residues. CDR1 is MGHRA and CDR2 is YSYEKL in the germline V gene. The CDR3 DNA is TGCGCCAGCAGCCTCAACGCAGCGGGGCCCCAGCATTTT. Translating it yields CASSLNAAGPQHF.

In nucleotides, the CDR3 is TGTGCCAGTAGTAAGGACAGGGGGCTTTACGAGCAGTACTTC. It codes for CASSKDRGLYEQYF. The genes are TRBV19 and TRBJ2-7, with 11 bases that match TRBD1. The junction had 3 bases not matched to a gene; V was cut back by 4 bases and J by 4 bases. The CDR3 runs 14 residues. Germline V lookup: CDR1 LNHDA, CDR2 SQIVND (reference sequence). The entire variable domain, with the rest obtained from reference TRBV19 and TRBJ2-7, is as follows: DGGITQSPKYLFRKEGQNVTLSCEQNLNHDAMYWYRQDPGQGLRLIYYSQIVNDFQKGDIAEGYSVSREKKESFPLTVTSAQKNPTAFYLCASSKDRGLYEQYFGPGTRLTVT.